This T cell receptor beta chain was found in a study of T cell responses to AZD1222 COVID-19 vaccine. Repertoires were generated with immunoSEQ multiplex PCR, while TCRdb's copy carries only in-frame clones and drops some. Among about 150,000 clones, around 87% were seen once, and the ten largest hold about a tenth. V was clipped by 6 bases and J by 10 bases; unmatched bases: 5. CDR1 and CDR2 (germline): DFQATT, SNEGSKA (reference sequence). The CDR3 loop spans 11 amino acids. The chain is built from TRBV20-1 and TRBJ2-1; TRBD1 matches at 8 bases. Here the sequenced sample was peripheral blood, taken 28 days after the second AZD1222 dose. This clonotype originated in an adult who received the AZD1222 COVID-19 vaccine. CDR3 amino acids: CSAQGQAEQFF. In DNA, the CDR3 is TGCAGTGCCCAGGGACAGGCCGAGCAGTTCTTC.